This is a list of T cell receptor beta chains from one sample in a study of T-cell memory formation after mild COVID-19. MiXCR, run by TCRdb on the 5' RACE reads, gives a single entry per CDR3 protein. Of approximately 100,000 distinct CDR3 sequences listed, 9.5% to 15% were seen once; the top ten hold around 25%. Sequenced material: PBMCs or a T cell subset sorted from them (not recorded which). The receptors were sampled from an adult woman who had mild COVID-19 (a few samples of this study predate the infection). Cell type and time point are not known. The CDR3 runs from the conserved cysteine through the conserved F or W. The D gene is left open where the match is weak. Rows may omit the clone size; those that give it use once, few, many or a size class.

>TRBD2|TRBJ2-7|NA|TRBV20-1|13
TGCAGTGCGTCGGGGACTAGCACCTACGAGCAGTACTTC
CSASGTSTYEQYF
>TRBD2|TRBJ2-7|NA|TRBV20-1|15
TGCAGTGCTAGAAATCTAGCGGGAACTTCCTACGAGCAGTACTTC
CSARNLAGTSYEQYF
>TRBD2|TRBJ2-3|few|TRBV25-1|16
TGTGCCAGCAGTGGAGTAGCGGGGGGGAGCACAGATACGCAGTATTTT
CASSGVAGGSTDTQYF
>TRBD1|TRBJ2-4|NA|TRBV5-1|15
TGCGCCAGCAGCGCTGGGACAGGGGGCGCTGACATTCAGTACTTC
CASSAGTGGADIQYF
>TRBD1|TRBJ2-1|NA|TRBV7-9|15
TGTGCCAGCAACTATAAGGGACAGGGTAAGAATGAGCAGTTCTTC
CASNYKGQGKNEQFF
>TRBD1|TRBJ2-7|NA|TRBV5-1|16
TGCGCCAGCAACTTTTCCCCCGGGACAGGGGGCTACGAGCAGTACTTC
CASNFSPGTGGYEQYF
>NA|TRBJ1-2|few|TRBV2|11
TGTGCCAGCCTTCTCCACTATGGCTACACCTTC
CASLLHYGYTF
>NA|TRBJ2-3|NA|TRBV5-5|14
TGTGCCAGCAGCCCCGGGACTGCCACAGATACGCAGTATTTT
CASSPGTATDTQYF
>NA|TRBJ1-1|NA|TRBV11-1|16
TGTGCCAGCAGCCAAACCCCGGTGGGGGGGAGGACTGAAGCTTTCTTT
CASSQTPVGGRTEAFF
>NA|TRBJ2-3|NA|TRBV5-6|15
TGTGCCAGCAGCGGCACAAGAAATTACGCAGATACGCAGTATTTT
CASSGTRNYADTQYF
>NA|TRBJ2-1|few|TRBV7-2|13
TGTGCCAGCAGCTTATTGGGGGTAAATGAGCAGTTCTTC
CASSLLGVNEQFF
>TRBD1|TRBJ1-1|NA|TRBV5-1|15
TGCGCCAGCAGCGTCTACAGGGGATTTGACACTGAAGCTTTCTTT
CASSVYRGFDTEAFF
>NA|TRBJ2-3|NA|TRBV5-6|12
TGTGCCAGCAGCCTTGCGTCAGACAAGCAGTATTTT
CASSLASDKQYF
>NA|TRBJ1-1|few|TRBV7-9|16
TGTGCCAGCAGCTGGTCGGTTGGCACGGCCGCGGCTGAAGCTTTCTTT
CASSWSVGTAAAEAFF
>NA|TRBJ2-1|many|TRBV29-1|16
TGCAGCGCAAATGGGGGCCTTAGGAGCTCCTACAATGAGCAGTTCTTC
CSANGGLRSSYNEQFF
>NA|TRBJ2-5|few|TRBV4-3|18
TGCGCCAGCAGCCAAGAGACCTGGGGCAGTCCCGGATTAGAGACCCAGTACTTC
CASSQETWGSPGLETQYF
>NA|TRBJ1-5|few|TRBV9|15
TGTGCCAGCGCTGAGGGGGGCGCAATGAATCAGCCCCAGCATTTT
CASAEGGAMNQPQHF
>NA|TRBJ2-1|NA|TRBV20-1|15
TGCAGTGCTAGAGATTCCGACAACTCCTACAATGAGCAGTTCTTC
CSARDSDNSYNEQFF
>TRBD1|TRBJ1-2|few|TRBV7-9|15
TGTGCCAGCAGTTCGGAGACAGGGGGTGTCTATGGCTACACCTTC
CASSSETGGVYGYTF
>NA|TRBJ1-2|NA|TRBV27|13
TGTGCCAGCAGTTGTGGACCTAACTATGGCTACACCTTC
CASSCGPNYGYTF
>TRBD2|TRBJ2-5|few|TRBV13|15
TGTGCCAGCAGCTCCCAAACTAGCGGTCATGAGACCCAGTACTTC
CASSSQTSGHETQYF
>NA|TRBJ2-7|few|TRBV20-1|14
TGCAGTGTTAGGGGGAGGGACGCCGCCTACGAGCAGTACTTC
CSVRGRDAAYEQYF
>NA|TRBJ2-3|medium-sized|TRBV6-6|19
TGTGCCAGCAGTTACTCCGGGGGGCGCGGCCCCGCTAGCACAGATACGCAGTATTTT
CASSYSGGRGPASTDTQYF
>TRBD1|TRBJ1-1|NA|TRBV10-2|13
TGCGCCAGCAGGGATGGACAGGGGATAATAACTTTCTTT
CASRDGQGIITFF
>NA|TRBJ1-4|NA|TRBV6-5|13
TGTGCCAGCAGTGCCCGGCCAGTAGAAAAACTGTTTTTT
CASSARPVEKLFF
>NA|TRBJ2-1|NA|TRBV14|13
TGTGCCAGCAGCTGGAGGACCTACAATGAGCAGTTCTTC
CASSWRTYNEQFF
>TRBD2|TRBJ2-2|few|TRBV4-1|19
TGCGCCAGCAGCCAAGATCGGACTAGCGGACATACGAACACCGGGGAGCTGTTTTTT
CASSQDRTSGHTNTGELFF
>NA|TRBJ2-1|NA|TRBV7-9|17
TGTGCCAGCAGCGCAGGAACAGGCCCAGGCTCCTACAATGAGCAGTTCTTC
CASSAGTGPGSYNEQFF
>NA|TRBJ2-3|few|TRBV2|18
TGTGCCAGCAGTGAAGCGCTTCGGTGGCAGACACGTACAGATACGCAGTATTTT
CASSEALRWQTRTDTQYF
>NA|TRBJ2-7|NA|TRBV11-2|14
TGTGCCAGCAGCCTCGGGACCTCCACCTACGAGCAGTACTTC
CASSLGTSTYEQYF
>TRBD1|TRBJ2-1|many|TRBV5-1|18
TGCGCCAGCAGATCTGCCTCTCCCCGGACAGGGGTCTACAATGAGCAGTTCTTC
CASRSASPRTGVYNEQFF
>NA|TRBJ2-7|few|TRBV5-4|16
TGTGCCAGCAGCCCCCCTGGGGCGGGGACGATTGAGGAGCAGTACTTC
CASSPPGAGTIEEQYF
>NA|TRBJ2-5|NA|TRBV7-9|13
TGTGCCAGCAGCTTAGAAGGTCAAGAGACCCAGTACTTC
CASSLEGQETQYF
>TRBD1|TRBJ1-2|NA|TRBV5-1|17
TGCGCCAGCATGCCCGGGACAGGGGTTTTTTCGGTTTATGGCTACACCTTC
CASMPGTGVFSVYGYTF
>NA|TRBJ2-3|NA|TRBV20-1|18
TGCAGTGCTAGAGATCCACAGGGGACTACCTTTCGTGGCGGTACGCAGTATTTT
CSARDPQGTTFRGGTQYF
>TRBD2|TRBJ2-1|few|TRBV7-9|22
TGTGCCAGCAGCCCCAGCTCTCGGGGACTAGCGGTAAAAGACCGCTCCTACAATGAGCAGTTCTTC
CASSPSSRGLAVKDRSYNEQFF
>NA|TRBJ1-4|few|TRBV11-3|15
TGTGCCAGCAGCGGACAGCTGACGGGGGGCGAAAAACTGTTTTTT
CASSGQLTGGEKLFF
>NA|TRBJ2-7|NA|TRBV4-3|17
TGCGCCAGCAGCCAAGTACTGTCGGGGCAGGGAGGCCACGAGCAGTACTTC
CASSQVLSGQGGHEQYF
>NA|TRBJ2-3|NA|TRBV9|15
TGTGCCAGCAGCGTTTCAGGGTTATGGGAAGATACGCAGTATTTT
CASSVSGLWEDTQYF
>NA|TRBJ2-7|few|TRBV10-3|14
TGTGCCATCACCCGAGATGACAGTGCCCACGAGCAGTACTTC
CAITRDDSAHEQYF
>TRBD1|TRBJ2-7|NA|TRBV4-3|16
TGCGCCAGCAGCCAAGAAGGGGACAGGGGTTCCTACGAGCAGTACTTC
CASSQEGDRGSYEQYF
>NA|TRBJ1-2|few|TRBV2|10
TGTGCCAGCAGTTTCGGCGGCTACACCTTC
CASSFGGYTF
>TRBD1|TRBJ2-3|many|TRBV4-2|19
TGTGCCAGCAGCCATGATGGGGTGAGGACAGGGTCTTTTGAAGATACGCAGTATTTT
CASSHDGVRTGSFEDTQYF
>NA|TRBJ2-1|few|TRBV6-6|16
TGTGCCAGCAGACCTCAGGAGGCCCGTGTTTGGGATGAGCAGTTCTTC
CASRPQEARVWDEQFF
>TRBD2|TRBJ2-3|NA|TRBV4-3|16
TGCGCCAGCAGCCAAGATCCCGCGGGAGTCACAGATACGCAGTATTTT
CASSQDPAGVTDTQYF
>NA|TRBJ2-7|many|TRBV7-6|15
TGTGCCAGCAGCTTATTGGGTGTGGTAGGGGAAGAGCAGTACTTC
CASSLLGVVGEEQYF